Below, 12 T cell receptor beta chains from the same sample are listed, as sequenced in a study of tumor and adjacent non-tumor tissue in lung cancer. The library came from three nested PCR rounds adapted from ARM-PCR protocols. Using its own MiXCR run on the multiplex PCR reads, TCRdb lists one record per CDR3 protein. The repertoire includes 80,000 to 130,000 distinct CDR3 sequences, roughly two thirds of them detected once, and roughly 19% sits in the top ten. This sample's RNA came from whole unsorted tissue. This non-tumor lung sample came from over 3 cm beyond the tumor edge. What was sequenced was distant non-tumor lung tissue. All receptors come from a man aged 30-40 years with non-small cell lung cancer.

About this clonotype: The junction departs from germline at one end; a sequencing error may be responsible. The rearrangement joins TRBV20-1 to TRBJ2-7; 7 nucleotides match TRBD1. Looked up from germline, CDR1 is DFQATT and CDR2 is SNEGSKA (reference sequence). This CDR3 is 14 amino acids long. In DNA, the CDR3 is TGCAGTGCTATGAACGACAGGGCAGCCTACGAACAGTACTTC. This translates into CSAMNDRAAYEQYF.

For this clonotype: The conserved phenylalanine or tryptophan is not found at the CDR3 terminus, so this likely reflects a read error. The genes are TRBV20-1 and TRBJ1-1, with D uncertain. CDR1 is DFQATT, CDR2 SNEGSKA, per germline (reference sequence). There are 15 residues in the CDR3. Trimming left V 8 bases short and J 1 base short, with 20 bases between. The CDR3 sequence: CSTTGLMNPNTEAFI. The CDR3 nucleotides are TGCAGTACTACTGGGCTTATGAACCCGAACACTGAAGCTTTCATT.

In regard to this clonotype: A much larger clone differs by one base, so this may be a read error. This chain uses TRBV4-2 with TRBJ2-2; TRBD2 aligns across 10 bases. The CDR3 sequence is 18 residues long. Germline lookup yields CDR1 LGHNA and CDR2 YNFKEQ. Trimming cost V 2 bases and J 4 bases; bases outside gene matches: 10. The CDR3 loop reads CASSQYIAGGHSTGELFF. CDR3 nucleotide sequence: TGTGCCAGCAGCCAATATATAGCGGGGGGACACTCCACCGGGGAGCTGTTTTTT.

With regard to this clonotype: One junction end disagrees with the germline gene, perhaps due to a read error. This chain connects TRBV20-1 to TRBJ1-5, with unresolved D. Germline-derived CDR1 and CDR2 are DFQATT and SNEGSKA (reference sequence). The CDR3 contains 14 residues. This chain's CDR3 is CSASRGQTNQPQHF. The CDR3 DNA follows: TGCAGTGCTAGTCGTGGCCAGACCAATCAGCCCCAGCACTTT.

This clonotype is a singleton in its sample. One junction end does not reproduce the germline sequence, and a read error may be involved. The rearrangement joins TRBV12-3 or TRBV12-4 to TRBJ2-2; maybe TRBD1 (6 bases). The CDR3 loop spans 14 amino acids. This chain's CDR3 is CASSIIWDTGELFF. In DNA form, the CDR3 reads TGTGCCAGCAGTATCATTTGGGACACCGGGGAACTGTTTTTT.

About this clonotype: Sequence at one end of the junction differs from germline and may be a read error. V usage is TRBV29-1 and J usage is TRBJ1-2, with a tentative D call TRBD1 (5 bases). Germline CDR1 SQVTM, CDR2 ANQGSEA. The CDR3 spans 15 residues. CDR3 bases: TGCATCGTTAATGTGGTAGGGGCGATCCTGGGAGGCTACACCTTC. Translating gives CIVNVVGAILGGYTF.

In regard to this clonotype: A single base separates this from a much larger clone, so it may be a read error. The chain is built from TRBV20-1 and TRBJ2-1; the match to TRBD2 covers 10 bases. Germline V lookup: CDR1 DFQATT, CDR2 SNEGSKA (reference sequence). The CDR3 is made up of 14 amino acids. The CDR3 reads CSARDPAGGWERFF. The CDR3 region has the DNA TGCAGTGCTAGAGATCCAGCGGGAGGGTGGGAGCGGTTCTTC.

There are many counts of this clonotype. V and J are TRBV20-1 and TRBJ2-1, with 7 nucleotides matching TRBD1. The CDR3 totals 11 residues. The germline V gene encodes CDR1 DFQATT and CDR2 SNEGSKA (reference sequence). Here the CDR3 DNA reads TGCAGCGGGGACAGCTACAATGAGCAGTTCTTC. It specifies CSGDSYNEQFF.

There are a few counts of this clonotype. Given a much more abundant clone one base away, this may be a read error. The V gene is TRBV12-3 or TRBV12-4, the J gene TRBJ1-2, with 7 nucleotides matching TRBD1. CDR3 length: 11 residues. The CDR3 is CVSTQGTGYTF. CDR3 bases: TGTGTCAGCACACAGGGGACTGGCTACACCTTC.

This clonotype has more than one count but fewer than ten. This chain connects TRBV6-6 to TRBJ2-3; 10 bases align to TRBD1. Germline loops: CDR1 MNHNY, CDR2 SVGAGI (reference sequence). The CDR3 has 14 residues. V trimming: 5 bases; J trimming: 3 bases; junction bases outside the gene matches: 2. The CDR3 here is CASSMGQGTDTQYF. The CDR3 DNA reads TGTGCCAGCAGTATGGGACAGGGGACAGATACGCAGTATTTT.

Notes on this clonotype: It may be a read error: a sequence one base away is much more abundant. The chain couples TRBV6-5 to TRBJ2-7; tentative D call: TRBD2 (5 bases). V was pared by 8 bases and J by 3 bases, with 17 bases between. CDR1 MNHEY and CDR2 SVGAGI come from the germline V gene. This CDR3 spans 14 amino acids. For the CDR3, the DNA is TGTGCCAGCTCGCTTTTAACAGAGGGCTACGAGCAGTACTTC. Translation gives CASSLLTEGYEQYF.

Relative to its sample, this clonotype is medium-sized. The gene calls are TRBV6-5 and TRBJ2-7, with D hard to call. The CDR3 contains 14 residues. Trimming cost V 5 bases and J 2 bases, with 13 bases left between them. CDR1 and CDR2 (germline): MNHEY, SVGAGI. The CDR3 coding sequence is TGTGCCAGCAGTGAAGATCTGGAAACCTACGAGCAGTACTTC. This encodes CASSEDLETYEQYF.